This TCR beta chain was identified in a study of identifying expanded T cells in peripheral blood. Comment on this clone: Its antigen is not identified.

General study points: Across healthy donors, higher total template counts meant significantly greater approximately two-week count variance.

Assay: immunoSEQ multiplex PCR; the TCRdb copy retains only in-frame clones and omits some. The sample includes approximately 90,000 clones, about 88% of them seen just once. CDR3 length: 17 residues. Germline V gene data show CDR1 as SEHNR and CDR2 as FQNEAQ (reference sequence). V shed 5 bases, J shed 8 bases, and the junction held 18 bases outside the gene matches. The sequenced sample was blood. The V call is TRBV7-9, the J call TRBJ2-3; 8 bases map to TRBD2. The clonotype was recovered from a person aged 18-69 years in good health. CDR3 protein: CASSPGVVAGQTGTQYF. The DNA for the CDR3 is TGTGCCAGCAGCCCTGGCGTGGTAGCGGGGCAAACGGGTACGCAGTATTTT. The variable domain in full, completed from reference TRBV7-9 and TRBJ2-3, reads DTGVSQNPRHKITKRGQNVTFRCDPISEHNRLYWYRQTLGQGPEFLTYFQNEAQLEKSRLLSDRFSAERPKGSFSTLEIQRTEQGDSAMYLCASSPGVVAGQTGTQYFGPGTRLTVL.